Below, 14 T cell receptor beta chains from the same sample are listed, as sequenced in a study of technical replicates of blood from a handful of donors. Sequenced by immunoSEQ multiplex PCR; TCRdb stores in-frame clones only, minus some. Of some 71,000 clones listed, approximately 96% are singletons. The sequencing input was T cells isolated from PBMCs. Source of these receptors: a human donor in good health.

This chain uses TRBV7-9 with TRBJ2-3; 10 positions match TRBD2. The CDR3 is made up of 15 amino acids. Germline lookup yields CDR1 SEHNR and CDR2 FQNEAQ (reference sequence). V trimming: 5 bases; J trimming: 2 bases; junction bases outside the gene matches: 4. The CDR3 region has the DNA TGTGCCAGCAGCAGGACTAGCGGTTACACAGATACGCAGTATTTT. Translation gives CASSRTSGYTDTQYF.

This chain connects TRBV10-1 to TRBJ2-1, with 9 bases matching TRBD1. Germline V gene lookup returns CDR1 WNHNN and CDR2 SYGVQD (reference sequence). V gave up 3 bases and J gave up 9 bases; unmatched junction bases: 9. The CDR3 is 15 amino acids. The CDR3 region is CASSDSRDRDSEQFF. The CDR3 nucleotides are TGCGCCAGCAGTGACTCCCGGGACAGGGATAGTGAGCAGTTCTTC.

V gene TRBV4-1 combines with J gene TRBJ1-5; D is uncertain. The CDR3 length is 15 residues. CDR1 and CDR2 from the germline V gene are MGHRA and YSYEKL. V gave up 0 bases and J gave up 0 bases, with 6 bases separating them. CDR3 nucleotides: TGCGCCAGCAGCCAAGACACCTATAGCAATCAGCCCCAGCATTTT. It translates to CASSQDTYSNQPQHF.

The gene calls are TRBV5-1 and TRBJ1-5, with a weak D call TRBD1 (6 bases). Trimming removed 4 bases at V and 0 bases at J, with 11 bases between. Germline lookup yields CDR1 SGHRS and CDR2 YFSETQ. This CDR3 comprises 15 residues. CDR3 nucleotide sequence: TGCGCCAGCAGCCCCACAGGGAATAGCAATCAGCCCCAGCATTTT. Its protein is CASSPTGNSNQPQHF.

J is TRBJ2-3 and V is TRBV7-9; D not certain. CDR1 and CDR2 from the germline V gene are SEHNR and FQNEAQ (reference sequence). The V end was cut by 1 base, the J end by 0 bases, with 8 bases between. The CDR3 runs 15 residues. The CDR3 nucleotides read TGTGCCAGCAGCTTAGGATCGACTAGCACAGATACGCAGTATTTT. Protein sequence: CASSLGSTSTDTQYF. The whole variable domain, filled in from reference TRBV7-9 and TRBJ2-3, reads DTGVSQNPRHKITKRGQNVTFRCDPISEHNRLYWYRQTLGQGPEFLTYFQNEAQLEKSRLLSDRFSAERPKGSFSTLEIQRTEQGDSAMYLCASSLGSTSTDTQYFGPGTRLTVL.

The chain joins TRBV29-1 to TRBJ1-1; D unclear. Trimming removed 3 bases from V and 4 bases from J, with 9 bases in between. CDR1 is SQVTM, CDR2 ANQGSEA, per germline. This CDR3 comprises 12 residues. CDR3 residues: CSVEFMATEAFF. The CDR3 bases are TGCAGCGTTGAGTTTATGGCCACTGAAGCTTTCTTT.

The gene calls are TRBV6-5 and TRBJ2-5, with 7 bases lining up with TRBD1. After removal of 6 bases from V and 1 base from J, the junction contained 2 bases not matched to a gene. The CDR3 is 13 amino acids. The germline V gene encodes CDR1 MNHEY and CDR2 SVGAGI. The CDR3 nucleotides are TGTGCCAGCAGACACAGGGGCCAAGAGACCCAGTACTTC. This sequence encodes CASRHRGQETQYF.

The chain joins TRBV6-1 to TRBJ1-4; D ambiguous. CDR1 is MNHNS, CDR2 SASEGT, per germline. Between the trimmed V and J ends, which lost 7 bases and 8 bases, there was a span of 17 bases. This CDR3 is built from 14 residues. CDR3 sequence (DNA): TGTGCCAGCACCCCGAATAGGTCTAGGGAAAAACTGTTTTTT. It encodes CASTPNRSREKLFF.

The chain combines TRBV6-1 with TRBJ2-3, with 9 bases that match TRBD2. CDR3 size: 15 residues. Germline V gene sequence: CDR1 MNHNS, CDR2 SASEGT. V trimming: 8 bases; J trimming: 1 base; junction bases outside the gene matches: 7. For the CDR3, the DNA is TGTGCCAGCGGAGATAGCGGGAGAGGCACAGATACGCAGTATTTT. It translates to CASGDSGRGTDTQYF.

The V call is TRBV27, the J call TRBJ2-5; 7 bases are shared with TRBD2. The germline V gene encodes CDR1 MNHEY and CDR2 SMNVEV (reference sequence). This CDR3 contains 18 residues. V shed 1 base and J 1 base; nucleotides not matched to a gene: 12. CDR3 residues: CASSLYGGGPSGQETQYF. In DNA, the CDR3 is TGTGCCAGCAGTTTATATGGGGGAGGGCCTTCGGGCCAAGAGACCCAGTACTTC.

J is TRBJ2-3 and V is TRBV29-1, with 11 bases aligning to TRBD2. The germline CDR1 and CDR2 sequences are SQVTM and ANQGSEA. The CDR3 sequence is 16 residues long. The ends lost 3 bases at V and 2 bases at J; junction bases unmatched: 7. The CDR3 sequence is CSVDHSGLADTDTQYF. The CDR3, as DNA: TGCAGCGTTGATCATTCGGGACTAGCGGACACAGATACGCAGTATTTT.

The V call is TRBV7-2, the J call TRBJ1-1; 8 nucleotides agree with TRBD1. The ends lost 4 bases at V and 10 bases at J; junction bases unmatched: 11. The CDR3 sequence is 14 residues long. CDR1 and CDR2 from the germline V gene are SGHTA and FQGNSA. This CDR3 reads CASSSPSRQGIAFF. The CDR3 bases are TGTGCCAGCAGCTCACCGAGTCGACAGGGGATAGCTTTCTTT.

In its sample, this clone was seen once. The V call is TRBV27, the J call TRBJ2-1; D is undetermined. The CDR3 is 16 amino acids. The germline CDR1 and CDR2 sequences are MNHEY and SMNVEV (reference sequence). The ends were cut back, 3 bases at V and 0 bases at J, with 12 bases in the middle. The CDR3 DNA reads TGTGCCAGCAGTTTCGAGAGCTCCCCCTCCTACAATGAGCAGTTCTTC. Its translation is CASSFESSPSYNEQFF.

V and J are TRBV25-1 and TRBJ1-5, with D perhaps TRBD1 (5 bases). Trimming removed 0 bases from V and 2 bases from J, with 11 bases in between. Per the germline V gene, CDR1 is MGHDK and CDR2 is SYGVNS. This CDR3 spans 16 amino acids. CDR3 sequence reads: CASSEYIRGGNQPQHF. The CDR3 nucleotides read TGTGCCAGCAGTGAATATATCCGGGGGGGCAATCAGCCCCAGCATTTT.